The 10 T cell receptor beta chains presented below share a single source sample, sequenced in a study of T cell responses to AZD1222 COVID-19 vaccine. TCRdb's copy holds only in-frame clones and misses some; the assay was immunoSEQ multiplex PCR. The sample lists about 130,000 clones, roughly 91% occurring once. Sample: peripheral blood, taken 28 days after the second AZD1222 dose. These receptors all come from an adult who received the AZD1222 COVID-19 vaccine.

The chain links TRBV9 to TRBJ2-7; the D gene is possibly TRBD2 (7 bases). Looked up from germline, CDR1 is SGDLS and CDR2 is YYNGEE. Trimming stripped 6 bases from V and 1 base from J, with 14 bases between. This CDR3 contains 14 residues. The CDR3 DNA follows: TGTGCCAGCACCCCGGGGGGCAGATCCTACGAGCAGTACTTC. This gives the protein CASTPGGRSYEQYF.

As concerns this clone: Germline and junction disagree at one end, which may indicate a read error. This rearrangement joins TRBV3-1 (or the pseudogene TRBV3-2) to TRBJ1-2; no definite D call. The CDR3 has 9 amino acids. Per germline, CDR1 LGHDT and CDR2 YNNKEL (reference sequence). The CDR3 is CARPTGSAF. In DNA, the CDR3 is TGTGCCAGACCGACTGGTTCGGCCTTC.

The gene calls are TRBV7-9 and TRBJ1-6; 7 nucleotides agree with TRBD1. V dropped 5 bases and J dropped 8; count of bases not matched to a gene: 6. CDR3 length: 14 residues. From germline, CDR1 is SEHNR and CDR2 FQNEAQ (reference sequence). CDR3 nucleotides: TGTGCCAGCAGCCGGACAGGCGCGTATTCACCCCTCCACTTT. Translated, it gives CASSRTGAYSPLHF.

The rearrangement joins TRBV13 to TRBJ2-7; D could derive from TRBD1 or TRBD2 (5 bases each). V shed 5 bases and J shed 2 bases, with 13 bases lying between them. This CDR3 has 14 amino acids. Germline V gene sequence: CDR1 PRHDT, CDR2 FYEKMQ (reference sequence). CDR3 coding DNA: TGTGCCAGCAGCCACTCGGGGCAGACCTACGAGCAGTACTTC. Protein: CASSHSGQTYEQYF.

This sequence joins TRBV5-6 and TRBJ1-1; D perhaps matches TRBD1 (5 bases). The ends were cut back, 4 bases at V and 4 bases at J, with 8 bases in the middle. The CDR3 runs 12 residues. Germline CDR1 is SGHDT and CDR2 is YYEEEE. CDR3 bases: TGTGCCAGCAGCCCCGGGGGCACTGAAGCTTTCTTT. This codes for CASSPGGTEAFF. The full variable domain, in which reference TRBV5-6 and TRBJ1-1 provide the parts outside the CDR3, is DAGVTQSPTHLIKTRGQQVTLRCSPKSGHDTVSWYQQALGQGPQFIFQYYEEEERQRGNFPDRFSGHQFPNYSSELNVNALLLGDSALYLCASSPGGTEAFFGQGTRLTVV.

The gene calls are TRBV18 and TRBJ2-7; 9 nucleotides match TRBD1. Near its end, the DNA agrees better with TRBJ2-5, so the J call may be wrong. The CDR3 consists of 16 residues. Germline V CDR1 and CDR2: KGHSH, LQKENI. CDR3 in DNA: TGTGCCAGCTCACTCCCGGACAGGGGAGTTCAAGAGACCCAGTACTTC. It is translated as CASSLPDRGVQETQYF.

The V call is TRBV6-4, the J call TRBJ2-1, with 7 bases aligning to TRBD2. The CDR3 runs 16 residues. Germline lookup yields CDR1 MRHNA and CDR2 SNTAGT. V lost 2 bases to trimming and J lost 1 base; unmatched junction nucleotides: 5. The CDR3 region has the DNA TGTGCCAGCAGTGACACCCCTAGCGGATCCTACAATGAGCAGTTCTTC. Amino acids: CASSDTPSGSYNEQFF.

V usage is TRBV6-5 and J usage is TRBJ2-5; TRBD2 matches at 7 bases. CDR1 is MNHEY, CDR2 SVGAGI, per germline. The junction had 1 base not matched to a gene; V was cut back by 5 bases and J by 1 base. The CDR3 length is 13 residues. The CDR3 here is CASSRTSQETQYF. The CDR3 DNA reads TGTGCCAGCAGTCGGACTAGCCAAGAGACCCAGTACTTC.

The chain recombines TRBV11-2 with TRBJ2-7; D is possibly TRBD2 (5 bases). Trimming removed 2 bases at V and 4 bases at J, with 15 bases between. The CDR3 sequence is 15 residues long. Germline-derived CDR1 and CDR2 are SGHAT and FQNNGV. The DNA for the CDR3 is TGTGCCAGCAGCTTATTCGGGCCGCCGGGGTACGAGCAGTACTTC. It encodes CASSLFGPPGYEQYF.

The chain has TRBV5-5 and TRBJ1-1; possibly TRBD1 for D (5 bases). CDR1 SGHKS and CDR2 YYEKEE come from the germline V gene (reference sequence). V was cut by 0 bases and J by 3 bases, with 9 bases left in between. The CDR3 has 14 residues. The DNA of the CDR3 is TGTGCCAGCAGCTTGGCAGGGATTTACACTGAAGCTTTCTTT. This codes for CASSLAGIYTEAFF. Filled out from reference TRBV5-5 and TRBJ1-1, the complete variable domain reads DAGVTQSPTHLIKTRGQQVTLRCSPISGHKSVSWYQQVLGQGPQFIFQYYEKEERGRGNFPDRFSARQFPNYSSELNVNALLLGDSALYLCASSLAGIYTEAFFGQGTRLTVV.